The 28 T cell receptor beta chains below all came from one sample that was sequenced in a study of T cells in Graves' hyperthyroidism and ophthalmopathy. RNA transcripts served as the template for amplifying TCR beta CDR3 regions. A first-round RT-PCR of the TCR CDR3 used the HTBI primer set. TCRdb re-called the multiplex PCR reads with MiXCR, one entry per CDR3 protein. The table has 500,000 or so distinct CDR3 sequences, 15% to 20% seen once. Material for sequencing was blood. The receptor set was obtained from a woman younger than 30 with Graves' ophthalmopathy.

J is TRBJ2-7 and V is TRBV6-5; 14 bases map to TRBD2. Germline V lookup: CDR1 MNHEY, CDR2 SVGAGI. This CDR3 comprises 18 residues. The J segment lost 1 base and the V segment lost 0 bases, leaving 5 bases of the junction unmatched. CDR3 sequence (DNA): TGTGCCAGCAGTTACTCGAAGGGACTAGCGGGGGTTTCCTACGAGCAGTACTTC. Amino acids: CASSYSKGLAGVSYEQYF.

This clonotype was seen only a few times. This chain uses TRBV20-1 with TRBJ2-2, with D possibly TRBD1 on 5 matching bases. V lost 2 bases and J lost 7, with 11 bases in between. Germline V CDR1 and CDR2: DFQATT, SNEGSKA (reference sequence). The CDR3 loop spans 13 amino acids. The CDR3 sequence: CSARFQGLGELFF. Written as DNA, the CDR3 is TGCAGTGCTAGATTTCAGGGTCTCGGGGAGCTGTTTTTT.

The chain uses TRBV7-9 and TRBJ1-2; tentative D call: TRBD1 (6 bases). The CDR3 is 16 residues long. CDR1 and CDR2 (germline): SEHNR, FQNEAQ (reference sequence). V lost 5 bases to trimming and J lost 4 bases, with 20 bases between them. The CDR3 coding sequence is TGTGCCAGCAGCCTGATTCCAGGGGATACAAGCTATGGCTACACCTTC. Protein product: CASSLIPGDTSYGYTF.

As for this clonotype: This may come from a read error, since a much larger clone is one base off. This chain connects TRBV20-1 to TRBJ1-1; D is undetermined. This CDR3 region has 13 residues. In germline, CDR1 is DFQATT, CDR2 SNEGSKA (reference sequence). The CDR3 DNA reads as TGCCGTGTTGTAGGCCTGAAGGGAACTGAAGCTTTCTTT. Its translation: CRVVGLKGTEAFF.

Concerning this clonotype itself: Its ends do not fully match the called genes, so a read error is possible. This chain connects TRBV18 to TRBJ2-7; TRBD1 or TRBD2 may be the D gene (5 bases each). The CDR3 is 15 amino acids. Germline V gene data show CDR1 as KGHSH and CDR2 as LQKENI. The CDR3 region has the DNA TGTGCCAGCCCACCACTCGGGACGTCGCCCTACGAGCAGTACTTC. Translation gives CASPPLGTSPYEQYF.

As for this clonotype: A read error may explain this, as a much larger clone is one base away. This chain uses TRBV12-3 or TRBV12-4 with TRBJ1-2; D perhaps matches TRBD1 (5 bases). There are 15 residues in the CDR3. Trimming took 5 bases from V and 4 from J, leaving 17 bases between them. The DNA for the CDR3 is TGTGCCAGCAGTGGGGGGGGGGATTTGGGCTATGGCTACACCTTC. The encoded protein is CASSGGGDLGYGYTF.

This clonotype was detected many times. This sequence joins TRBV7-2 and TRBJ2-7; the D is unclear. Germline V CDR1 and CDR2: SGHTA, FQGNSA. The length of the CDR3 is 14 residues. V lost 8 bases and J lost 1, with 15 bases in between. The CDR3 spells CASERMGGSYEQYF. The CDR3 bases are TGTGCCAGCGAGCGAATGGGTGGGTCCTACGAGCAGTACTTC. Variable domain in full (rest from reference TRBV7-2 and TRBJ2-7): GAGVSQSPSNKVTEKGKDVELRCDPISGHTALYWYRQSLGQGLEFLIYFQGNSAPDKSGLPSDRFSAERTGGSVSTLTIQRTQQEDSAVYLCASERMGGSYEQYFGPGTRLTVT.

This clonotype appeared once. The chain is built from TRBV19 and TRBJ1-1; 7 bases align to TRBD1. V trimming: 3 bases; J trimming: 10 bases; junction bases outside the gene matches: 8. Germline values: CDR1 LNHDA, CDR2 SQIVND (reference sequence). The CDR3 is 13 amino acids. The CDR3 nucleotides are TGTGCCAGTAGTATCAGAACAGGGGTCGGAGCTTTCTTT. Translating gives CASSIRTGVGAFF.

This clonotype was observed many times. The gene calls are TRBV6-6 and TRBJ2-1, with 11 nucleotides matching TRBD2. With 0 bases clipped from V and 0 bases from J, the junction kept 7 bases outside the gene matches. There are 19 residues in the CDR3. Germline loops: CDR1 MNHNY, CDR2 SVGAGI (reference sequence). The CDR3 here is CASSYSVTSGASSYNEQFF. DNA of the CDR3: TGTGCCAGCAGTTACTCGGTGACTAGCGGGGCGAGCTCCTACAATGAGCAGTTCTTC.

This clonotype was observed many times. The chain combines TRBV3-1 with TRBJ1-2, with 7 positions matching TRBD1. The length of the CDR3 is 17 residues. The germline gives CDR1 LGHDT, CDR2 YNNKEL (reference sequence). V lost 0 bases and J lost 7; bases outside the gene matches: 14. The CDR3 region has the DNA TGTGCCAGCAGCCAAGATCCAAGGAGGGGGCGAAGCCTTGGCTACACCTTC. Translating it yields CASSQDPRRGRSLGYTF.

This clonotype was seen ten or more times. The chain couples TRBV28 to TRBJ1-1, with TRBD1 as a possible D gene (5 bases). The germline V gene encodes CDR1 MDHEN and CDR2 SYDVKM. V lost 8 bases, J lost 2 bases, and 12 bases lay in between. The CDR3 totals 13 residues. CDR3 sequence (DNA): TGTGCCAGCCAACCCGGGGGAAACACTGAAGCTTTCTTT. This sequence encodes CASQPGGNTEAFF. The full variable domain, in which reference TRBV28 and TRBJ1-1 provide the parts outside the CDR3, is DVKVTQSSRYLVKRTGEKVFLECVQDMDHENMFWYRQDPGLGLRLIYFSYDVKMKEKGDIPEGYSVSREKKERFSLILESASTNQTSMYLCASQPGGNTEAFFGQGTRLTVV.

V gene TRBV7-2 combines with J gene TRBJ2-3; 11 nucleotides align to TRBD2. From germline, CDR1 is SGHTA and CDR2 FQGNSA. Trimming took 5 bases from V and 2 from J; bases not matched to a gene: 6. This CDR3 comprises 16 residues. The chain's CDR3 is CTSSRNSGRVTDTQYF. For the CDR3, the DNA is TGTACCAGCAGCCGTAATAGCGGGAGGGTCACAGATACGCAGTATTTT.

This clonotype showed up many times. The chain links TRBV11-2 to TRBJ1-2; the D gene is possibly TRBD1 (6 bases). The CDR3 has 15 residues. Trimming stripped 0 bases from V and 4 bases from J, with 12 bases between. Germline CDR1 SGHAT, CDR2 FQNNGV. This CDR3 is CASSLDQGMGYGYTF. The DNA for the CDR3 is TGTGCCAGCAGCTTAGATCAGGGGATGGGCTATGGCTACACCTTC.

The chain is built from TRBV10-3 and TRBJ2-2; TRBD1 might be the D (6 bases). The CDR3 spans 14 residues. Germline CDR1 and CDR2: ENHRY and SYGVKD. V dropped 6 bases and J dropped 2 bases, with 10 bases sitting between them. As DNA, the CDR3 is TGTGCCATCAGACGGACAGAAAACACCGGGGAGCTGTTTTTT. Translated, it gives CAIRRTENTGELFF.

This clonotype has at least ten counts. The chain carries TRBV9 and TRBJ2-7; maybe TRBD2 (5 bases). Deletions cut 0 bases from V and 2 bases from J, with 12 bases between. The CDR3 consists of 15 residues. Germline V lookup: CDR1 SGDLS, CDR2 YYNGEE. CDR3 region: CASSVDGRRPYEQYF. In nucleotides, the CDR3 is TGTGCCAGCAGCGTAGATGGGAGACGGCCCTACGAGCAGTACTTC. The entire variable domain, with the rest obtained from reference TRBV9 and TRBJ2-7, is as follows: DSGVTQTPKHLITATGQRVTLRCSPRSGDLSVYWYQQSLDQGLQFLIQYYNGEERAKGNILERFSAQQFPDLHSELNLSSLELGDSALYFCASSVDGRRPYEQYFGPGTRLTVT.

In regard to this clonotype: With a much larger clone just one base away, this may be a read error. The chain combines TRBV30 with TRBJ2-5; D not resolved. Germline loops: CDR1 GTSNPN, CDR2 SVGIG (reference sequence). This CDR3 is built from 12 residues. CDR3 residues: CAWSGGQVTQYF. The DNA for the CDR3 is TGTGCCTGGAGTGGGGGTCAAGTGACCCAGTACTTC. Based on the CDR3 plus reference TRBV30 and TRBJ2-5, the full variable domain is SQTIHQWPATLVQPVGSPLSLECTVEGTSNPNLYWYRQAAGRGLQLLFYSVGIGQISSEVPQNLSASRPQDRQFILSSKKLLLSDSGFYLCAWSGGQVTQYFGPGTRLLVL.

This clonotype was counted many times. The rearrangement uses TRBV5-1 and TRBJ1-1; 7 nucleotides match TRBD1. The germline V gene has CDR1 SGHRS and CDR2 YFSETQ. Germline trimming cut 3 bases from V and 10 bases from J; bases unmatched to any gene: 12. The length of the CDR3 is 14 residues. This CDR3 is CASSSMTGPGGAFF. The CDR3 bases are TGCGCCAGCAGCTCCATGACAGGACCAGGGGGAGCTTTCTTT.

This clonotype has ten or more counts. This chain uses TRBV7-6 with TRBJ2-7, with D possibly matching TRBD1 (5 bases). CDR3 length: 12 residues. The germline CDR1 and CDR2 sequences are SGHVS and FNYEAQ. V was clipped by 5 bases and J by 4 bases, with 9 bases between them. The CDR3 DNA follows: TGTGCCAGCAGCCCGACAGATTACGAGCAGTACTTC. The encoded protein is CASSPTDYEQYF.

Turning to this clonotype: A read error is possible here, since a much larger clone lies one base away. The V gene is TRBV5-1, the J gene TRBJ2-2, with D perhaps being TRBD1 or TRBD2 (5 bases each). Germline CDR1 SGHRS, CDR2 YFSETQ. This CDR3 contains 15 residues. CDR3 sequence: CANSLGTVNTGELFF. In DNA form, the CDR3 reads TGCGCCAACAGCCTGGGGACGGTGAACACCGGGGAGCTGTTTTTT.

This clonotype has a count of ten or more. This chain links TRBV29-1 with TRBJ1-1; D ambiguous. The length of the CDR3 is 13 residues. Trimming pared 4 bases from V and 0 bases from J, leaving 9 bases between. Germline values: CDR1 SQVTM, CDR2 ANQGSEA. The CDR3 DNA is TGCAGCGTTGTTCCGGTATTGAACACTGAAGCTTTCTTT. As protein: CSVVPVLNTEAFF.

In its sample, this clonotype was seen many times. The chain couples TRBV20-1 to TRBJ1-2, with D possibly matching TRBD1 (6 bases). Germline lookup yields CDR1 DFQATT and CDR2 SNEGSKA (reference sequence). Trimming left V 5 bases short and J 0 bases short, with 13 bases between. The CDR3 length is 14 residues. DNA for the CDR3: TGCAGTGCTTCCCCCCGGACAGCTAACTATGGCTACACCTTC. Translation gives CSASPRTANYGYTF.

Many counts were recorded for this clonotype. The chain recombines TRBV3-1 with TRBJ1-5; 10 positions agree with TRBD1. Looked up from germline, CDR1 is LGHDT and CDR2 is YNNKEL (reference sequence). The V and J ends lost 1 base and 2 bases, in that order; junction bases with no gene match: 2. CDR3 length equals 16 residues. Here the CDR3 reads CASSQAGTGGNQPQHF. Here the CDR3 DNA reads TGTGCCAGCAGCCAAGCCGGGACAGGGGGCAATCAGCCCCAGCATTTT.

Notes on this clonotype: An end of the junction differs from the germline gene, which may be a read error. V is TRBV7-9 and J is TRBJ2-2; maybe TRBD2 (5 bases). This CDR3 is built from 14 residues. The germline V gene has CDR1 SEHNR and CDR2 FQNEAQ (reference sequence). CDR3: CASSFNSVTGELLF. CDR3 bases: TGTGCCAGCAGCTTCAACTCGGTCACCGGGGAGCTGCTTTTT. Full variable domain (missing parts from reference TRBV7-9 and TRBJ2-2): DTGVSQNPRHKITKRGQNVTFRCDPISEHNRLYWYRQTLGQGPEFLTYFQNEAQLEKSRLLSDRFSAERPKGSFSTLEIQRTEQGDSAMYLCASSFNSVTGELLFGEGSRLTVL.

The rearrangement links TRBV15 to TRBJ1-5, with D unclear. V lost 3 bases and J lost 2, with 8 bases in between. This CDR3 is 14 amino acids long. CDR1 is LNHNV, CDR2 YYDKDF, per germline (reference sequence). The CDR3 DNA reads TGTGCCACCAGCAGGGGTTTTGGCAATCAGCCCCAGCATTTT. Translating it yields CATSRGFGNQPQHF.

Here the CDR3 DNA reads TGTGCCAGCAGCTTTCCTCTCCTACAGGGTATCGGGAAGGGCTCCTACAATGAGCAGTTCTTC. It is translated as CASSFPLLQGIGKGSYNEQFF. The rearrangement links TRBV11-2 to TRBJ2-1; maybe TRBD1 (6 bases). V shed 3 bases and J shed 0 bases, with 27 bases lying between them. CDR1 and CDR2 from the germline V gene are SGHAT and FQNNGV. The CDR3 is made up of 21 amino acids.

The rearrangement joins TRBV6-5 to TRBJ2-7; perhaps D is TRBD1 or TRBD2 (5 bases each). The germline CDR1 and CDR2 sequences are MNHEY and SVGAGI. The CDR3 sequence is 14 residues long. V lost 0 bases and J 6 bases, leaving 12 bases between the germline ends. This CDR3 reads CASSYSSRAGEQYF. The CDR3 region has the DNA TGTGCCAGCAGTTACTCGAGCAGGGCGGGCGAGCAGTACTTC.

At least ten counts were recorded for this clonotype. V usage is TRBV11-3 and J usage is TRBJ1-2, with a possible D match to TRBD1 (6 bases). This CDR3 comprises 14 residues. Germline CDR1 and CDR2: SGHNT and YENEEA. V lost 3 bases and J lost 4, with 12 bases in between. The CDR3 here is CASSFSGQFYGYTF. The CDR3 nucleotides are TGTGCCAGCAGCTTTTCCGGACAGTTCTATGGCTACACCTTC.

The V gene is TRBV25-1, the J gene TRBJ2-1, with TRBD2 matching over 10 bases. The CDR3 consists of 18 residues. V trimming: 2 bases; J trimming: 5 bases; junction bases outside the gene matches: 12. Germline assignment: CDR1 MGHDK and CDR2 SYGVNS. CDR3 in amino acids: CASSERFVVAGGDNEQFF. CDR3 nucleotide sequence: TGTGCCAGCAGTGAACGATTTGTGGTAGCGGGGGGAGACAATGAGCAGTTCTTC. Looking up the rest from reference TRBV25-1 and TRBJ2-1 gives the full variable domain: EADIYQTPRYLVIGTGKKITLECSQTMGHDKMYWYQQDPGMELHLIHYSYGVNSTEKGDLSSESTVSRIRTEHFPLTLESARPSHTSQYLCASSERFVVAGGDNEQFFGPGTRLTVL.